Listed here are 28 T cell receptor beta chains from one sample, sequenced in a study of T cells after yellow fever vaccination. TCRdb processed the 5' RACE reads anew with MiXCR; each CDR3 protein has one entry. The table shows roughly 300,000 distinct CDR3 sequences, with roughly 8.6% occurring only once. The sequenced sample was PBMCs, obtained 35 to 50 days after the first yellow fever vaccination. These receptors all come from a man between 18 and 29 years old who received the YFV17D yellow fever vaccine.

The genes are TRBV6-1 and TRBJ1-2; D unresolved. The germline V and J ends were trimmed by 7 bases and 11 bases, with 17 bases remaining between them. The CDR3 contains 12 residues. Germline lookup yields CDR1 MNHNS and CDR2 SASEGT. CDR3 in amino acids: CASTVHPLWYTF. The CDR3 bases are TGTGCCAGCACGGTCCACCCGCTGTGGTACACCTTC.

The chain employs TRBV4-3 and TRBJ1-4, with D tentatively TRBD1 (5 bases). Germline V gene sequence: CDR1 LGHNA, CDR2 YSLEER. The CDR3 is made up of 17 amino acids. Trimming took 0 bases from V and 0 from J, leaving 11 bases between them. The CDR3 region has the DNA TGCGCCAGCAGCCAAGATCGGGGGACTGCAACTAATGAAAAACTGTTTTTT. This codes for CASSQDRGTATNEKLFF.

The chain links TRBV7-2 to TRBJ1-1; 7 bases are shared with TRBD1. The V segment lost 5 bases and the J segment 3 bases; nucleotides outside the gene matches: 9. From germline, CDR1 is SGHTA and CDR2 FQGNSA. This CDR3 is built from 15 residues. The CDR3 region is CASSPRQGWDTEAFF. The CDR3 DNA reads TGTGCCAGCAGCCCTAGACAGGGTTGGGACACTGAAGCTTTCTTT.

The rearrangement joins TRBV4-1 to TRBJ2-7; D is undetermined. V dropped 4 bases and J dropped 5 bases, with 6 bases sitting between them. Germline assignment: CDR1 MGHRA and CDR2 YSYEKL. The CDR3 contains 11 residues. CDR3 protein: CASSRRDEQYF. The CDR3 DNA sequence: TGCGCCAGCAGCCGTAGGGACGAGCAGTACTTC.

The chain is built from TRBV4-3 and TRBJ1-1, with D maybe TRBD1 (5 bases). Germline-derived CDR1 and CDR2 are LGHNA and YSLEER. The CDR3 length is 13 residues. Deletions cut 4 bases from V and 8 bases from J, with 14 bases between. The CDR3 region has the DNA TGCGCCAGCAGCCTCCGCGGGGCGGGAGAAGCTTTCTTT. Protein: CASSLRGAGEAFF.

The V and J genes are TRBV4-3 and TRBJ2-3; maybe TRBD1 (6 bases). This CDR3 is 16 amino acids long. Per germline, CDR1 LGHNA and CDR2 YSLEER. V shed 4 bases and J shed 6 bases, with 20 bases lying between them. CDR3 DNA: TGCGCCAGCAGCCCGACGCCAGGACAGATAAGCGATACGCAGTATTTT. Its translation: CASSPTPGQISDTQYF.

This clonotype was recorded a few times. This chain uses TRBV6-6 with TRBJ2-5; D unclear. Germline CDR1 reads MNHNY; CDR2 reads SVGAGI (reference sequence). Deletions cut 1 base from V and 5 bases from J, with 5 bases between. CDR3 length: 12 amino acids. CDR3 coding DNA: TGTGCCAGCAGTTACTATTTGGAGACCCAGTACTTC. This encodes CASSYYLETQYF.

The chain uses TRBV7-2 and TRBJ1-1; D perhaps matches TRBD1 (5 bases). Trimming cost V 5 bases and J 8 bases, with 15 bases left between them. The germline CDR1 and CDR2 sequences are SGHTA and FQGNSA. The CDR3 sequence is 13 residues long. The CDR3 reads CASSGGAGREAFF. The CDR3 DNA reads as TGTGCCAGCAGCGGGGGTGCAGGGAGGGAAGCTTTCTTT.

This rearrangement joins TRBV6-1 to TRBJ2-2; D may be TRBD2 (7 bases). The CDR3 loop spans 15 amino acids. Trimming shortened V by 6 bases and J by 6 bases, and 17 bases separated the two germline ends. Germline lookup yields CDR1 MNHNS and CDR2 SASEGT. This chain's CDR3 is CASSHRAGAAGELFF. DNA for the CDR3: TGTGCCAGCAGCCACAGGGCGGGGGCGGCCGGGGAGCTGTTTTTT.

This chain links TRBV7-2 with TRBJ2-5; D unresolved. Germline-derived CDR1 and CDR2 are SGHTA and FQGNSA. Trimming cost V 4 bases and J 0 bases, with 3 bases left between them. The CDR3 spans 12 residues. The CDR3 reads CASSYYQETQYF. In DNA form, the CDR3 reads TGTGCCAGCAGCTACTACCAAGAGACCCAGTACTTC.

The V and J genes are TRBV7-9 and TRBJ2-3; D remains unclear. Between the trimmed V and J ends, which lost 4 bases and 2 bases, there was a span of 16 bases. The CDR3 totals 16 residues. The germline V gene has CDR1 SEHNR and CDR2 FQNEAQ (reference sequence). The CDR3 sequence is CASSSTLGFSTDTQYF. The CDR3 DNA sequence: TGTGCCAGCAGCTCCACGCTAGGTTTTTCCACAGATACGCAGTATTTT.

The chain's CDR3 is CASSLAFGVRTEAFF. In nucleotides, the CDR3 is TGTGCCAGCAGCTTAGCCTTTGGGGTAAGGACTGAAGCTTTCTTT. This chain joins TRBV7-8 and TRBJ1-1; D is uncertain. This CDR3 is 15 amino acids long. The germline V gene encodes CDR1 SGHVS and CDR2 FQNEAQ. Trimming removed 0 bases from V and 5 bases from J, with 13 bases in between.

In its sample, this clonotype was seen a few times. CDR3 amino acids: CASSRGETTDTQYF. Here the CDR3 DNA reads TGTGCCAGCAGTCGGGGGGAGACCACAGATACGCAGTATTTT. This chain uses TRBV2 with TRBJ2-3, with 7 bases aligning to TRBD2. CDR3 length equals 14 residues. Germline lookup yields CDR1 SNHLY and CDR2 FYNNEI. Trimming removed 5 bases from V and 2 bases from J; junction bases left unmatched: 4.

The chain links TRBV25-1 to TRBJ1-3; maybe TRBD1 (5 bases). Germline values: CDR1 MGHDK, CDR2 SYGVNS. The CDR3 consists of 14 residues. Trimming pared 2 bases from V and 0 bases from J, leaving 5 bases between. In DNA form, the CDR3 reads TGTGCCAGCAGTGAAACAGGCTCTGGAAACACCATATATTTT. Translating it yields CASSETGSGNTIYF.

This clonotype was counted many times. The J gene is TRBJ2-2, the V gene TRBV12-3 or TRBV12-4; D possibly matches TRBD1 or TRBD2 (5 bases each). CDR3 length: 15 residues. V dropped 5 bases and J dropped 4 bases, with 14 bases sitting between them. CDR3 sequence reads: CASSASGTLTGELFF. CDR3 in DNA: TGTGCCAGCAGTGCGTCCGGGACCCTCACCGGGGAGCTGTTTTTT.

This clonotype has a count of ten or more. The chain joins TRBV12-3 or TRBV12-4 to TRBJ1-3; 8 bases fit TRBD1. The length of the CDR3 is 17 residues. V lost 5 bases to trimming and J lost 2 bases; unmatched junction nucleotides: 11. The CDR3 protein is CASSTGQGPYAGNTIYF. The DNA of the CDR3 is TGTGCCAGCAGTACCGGACAGGGCCCGTACGCTGGAAACACCATATATTTT.

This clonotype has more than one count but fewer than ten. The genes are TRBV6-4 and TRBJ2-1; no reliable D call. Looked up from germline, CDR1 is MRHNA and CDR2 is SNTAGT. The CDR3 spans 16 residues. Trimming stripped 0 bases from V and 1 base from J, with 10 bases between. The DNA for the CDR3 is TGTGCCAGCAGTGACTCGTCAGGACGGTCCTACAATGAGCAGTTCTTC. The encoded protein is CASSDSSGRSYNEQFF.

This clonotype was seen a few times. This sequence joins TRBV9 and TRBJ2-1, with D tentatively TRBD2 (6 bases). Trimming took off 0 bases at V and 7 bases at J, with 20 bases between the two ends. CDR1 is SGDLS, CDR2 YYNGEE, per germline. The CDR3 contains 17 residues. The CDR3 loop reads CASSVGSWTLRGNEQFF. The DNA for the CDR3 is TGTGCCAGCAGCGTAGGTTCCTGGACTTTGCGGGGAAATGAGCAGTTCTTC.

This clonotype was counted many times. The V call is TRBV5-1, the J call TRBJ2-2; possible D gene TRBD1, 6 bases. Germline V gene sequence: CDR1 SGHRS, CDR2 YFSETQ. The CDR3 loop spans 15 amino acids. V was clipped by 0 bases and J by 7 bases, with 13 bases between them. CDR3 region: CASSLGGPTVGELFF. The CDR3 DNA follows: TGCGCCAGCAGCTTGGGGGGGCCTACCGTCGGGGAGCTGTTTTTT. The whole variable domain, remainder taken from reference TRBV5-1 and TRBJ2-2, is KAGVTQTPRYLIKTRGQQVTLSCSPISGHRSVSWYQQTPGQGLQFLFEYFSETQRNKGNFPGRFSGRQFSNSRSEMNVSTLELGDSALYLCASSLGGPTVGELFFGEGSRLTVL.

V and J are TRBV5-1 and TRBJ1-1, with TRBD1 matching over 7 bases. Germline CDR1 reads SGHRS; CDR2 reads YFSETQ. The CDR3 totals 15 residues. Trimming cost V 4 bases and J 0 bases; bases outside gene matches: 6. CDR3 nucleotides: TGCGCCAGCAGCGCTACAGGGGCCATGAACACTGAAGCTTTCTTT. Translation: CASSATGAMNTEAFF.

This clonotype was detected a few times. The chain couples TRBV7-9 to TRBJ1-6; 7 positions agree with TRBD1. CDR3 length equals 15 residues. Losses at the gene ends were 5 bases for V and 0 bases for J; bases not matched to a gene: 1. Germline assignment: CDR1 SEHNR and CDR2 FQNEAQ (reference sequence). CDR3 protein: CASSAGGSYNSPLHF. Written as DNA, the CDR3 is TGTGCCAGCAGCGCAGGGGGCTCCTATAATTCACCCCTCCACTTT.

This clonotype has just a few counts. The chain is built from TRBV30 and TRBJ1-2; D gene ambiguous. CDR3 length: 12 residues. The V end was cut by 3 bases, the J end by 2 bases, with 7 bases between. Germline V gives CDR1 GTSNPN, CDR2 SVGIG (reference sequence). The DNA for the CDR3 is TGTGCCTGGAGCACATGGAACTATGGCTACACCTTC. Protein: CAWSTWNYGYTF.

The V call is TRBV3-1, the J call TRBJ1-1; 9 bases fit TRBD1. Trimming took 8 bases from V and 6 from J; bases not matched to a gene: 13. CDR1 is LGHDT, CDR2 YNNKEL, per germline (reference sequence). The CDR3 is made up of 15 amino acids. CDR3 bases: TGTGCCAGCTGCCCCCGTACAGGGGGCGACGCTGAAGCTTTCTTT. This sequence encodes CASCPRTGGDAEAFF.

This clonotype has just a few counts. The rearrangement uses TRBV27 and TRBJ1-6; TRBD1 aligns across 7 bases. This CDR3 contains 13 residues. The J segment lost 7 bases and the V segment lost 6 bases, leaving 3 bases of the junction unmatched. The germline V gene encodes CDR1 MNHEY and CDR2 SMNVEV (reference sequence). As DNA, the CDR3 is TGTGCCAGCAGGGACAGGCCCAATTCACCCCTCCACTTT. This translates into CASRDRPNSPLHF.

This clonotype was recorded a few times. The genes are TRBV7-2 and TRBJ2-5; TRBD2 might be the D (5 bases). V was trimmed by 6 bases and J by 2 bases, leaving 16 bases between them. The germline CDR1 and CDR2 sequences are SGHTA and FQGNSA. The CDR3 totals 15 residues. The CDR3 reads CASSSVLDSQETQYF. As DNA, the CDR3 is TGTGCCAGCAGTTCTGTGTTGGACTCTCAAGAGACCCAGTACTTC.

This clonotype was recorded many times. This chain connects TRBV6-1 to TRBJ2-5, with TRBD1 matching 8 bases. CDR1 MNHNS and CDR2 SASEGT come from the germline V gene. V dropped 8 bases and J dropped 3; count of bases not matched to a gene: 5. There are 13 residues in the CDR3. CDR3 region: CASLRTGKETQYF. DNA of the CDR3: TGTGCCAGCCTCCGGACAGGGAAAGAGACCCAGTACTTC.

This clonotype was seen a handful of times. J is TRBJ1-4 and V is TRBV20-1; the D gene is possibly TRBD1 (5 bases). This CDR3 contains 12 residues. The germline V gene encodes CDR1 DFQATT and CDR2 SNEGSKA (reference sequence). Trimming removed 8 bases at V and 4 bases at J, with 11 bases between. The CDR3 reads CSSSGFNEKLFF. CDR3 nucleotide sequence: TGCAGTTCTTCAGGGTTTAATGAAAAACTGTTTTTT.

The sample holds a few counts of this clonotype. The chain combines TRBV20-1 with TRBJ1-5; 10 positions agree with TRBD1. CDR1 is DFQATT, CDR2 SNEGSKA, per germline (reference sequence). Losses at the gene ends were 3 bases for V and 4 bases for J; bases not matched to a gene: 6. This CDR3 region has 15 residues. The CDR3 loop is CSASDPGQGNQPQHF. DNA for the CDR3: TGCAGTGCTAGCGACCCGGGACAGGGGAATCAGCCCCAGCATTTT.